Listed below are T cell receptor beta chains from one sample, sequenced in a study of cytotoxic CD8 clonotypes in ibrutinib-treated CLL. Sequencing was performed with immunoSEQ multiplex PCR; in TCRdb, only in-frame clones are kept and a portion is missing. This sample yields more than 110,000 clones, of which around 81% are seen a single time; around 7.6% belongs to the top ten. The sequenced sample was PBMCs, obtained after 36 months of ibrutinib treatment. The receptor source for this set is a human donor with chronic lymphocytic leukemia. CDR3s include the opening cysteine and the closing phenylalanine or tryptophan. The D gene is left open where the match is weak. Clone size, where shown, is once, few, many, or a class for clones that have expanded.

clone_size,d_call,j_call,v_call,cdr3_nt,cdr3_aa
few,TRBD1,TRBJ2-2,TRBV4-2,TGTGCCACCGAGCTCGGGACAGGATCCGGGGAGCTGTTTTTT,CATELGTGSGELFF
-,TRBD1,TRBJ1-3,TRBV2,TGTGCCAGCAGAGGTCACGACAGGGATACTGGAAACACCATATATTTT,CASRGHDRDTGNTIYF
-,-,TRBJ2-2,TRBV10-3,TGTGCCATCAGTGTTAATGAGGGGACCGGGGGGGAGCTGTTTTTT,CAISVNEGTGGELFF
once,-,TRBJ1-1,TRBV6-1,TGTGCCAGCGGCACAGACACTGAAGCTTTCTTT,CASGTDTEAFF
-,TRBD1,TRBJ1-4,TRBV28,TGTGCCAGCAGTTCCCCGGGACAGGCTAATGAAAAACTGTTTTTT,CASSSPGQANEKLFF
-,-,TRBJ2-4,TRBV15,TGTGCCACCAGCAGAGATGTTATCGTGGGATTAGCGCGTAAAAACATTCAGTACTTC,CATSRDVIVGLARKNIQYF
-,-,TRBJ1-1,TRBV7-6,TGTGCCAGCAGCTTAGAAATAAACACTGAAGCTTTCTTT,CASSLEINTEAFF
-,TRBD2,TRBJ2-7,TRBV5-1,TGCGCCAGCAGCTTGGTCAGTGGACCGGGAGGAGAGCAGTACTTC,CASSLVSGPGGEQYF
once,-,TRBJ2-7,TRBV27,TGTGCCAGCAAGGTCCGGGCTTCGGGGCTCTACGAGCAGTACTTC,CASKVRASGLYEQYF
once,TRBD1,TRBJ2-5,TRBV15,TGTGCCACCAGCGGGCGACAGGGTCAAGAGACCCAGTACTTC,CATSGRQGQETQYF
-,-,TRBJ1-3,TRBV30,TGTGCCTGGAGCACAGGCAACTCTGGAAACACCATATATTTT,CAWSTGNSGNTIYF
-,-,TRBJ1-2,TRBV6-1,TGTGCCAGCAGTGAAGGCGGACAGCCCTTGGGGGGCTACACCTTC,CASSEGGQPLGGYTF
-,-,TRBJ1-6,TRBV7-9,TGTGCGGGCGAGAGGGAAATGCGGAATTCACCCCTCCACTTT,CAGEREMRNSPLHF
-,TRBD1,TRBJ2-1,TRBV14,TGTGCCAGCAGCGGTCCCGGGACAGGGGGTAGTAATGAGCAGTTCTTC,CASSGPGTGGSNEQFF
-,-,TRBJ1-4,TRBV5-1,TGCGCCAGCAGCTTCGGGTCTAATGAAAAACTGTTTTTT,CASSFGSNEKLFF
once,-,TRBJ1-2,TRBV18,TGTGCCAGCTCACCACGGTCGGAACCTCATGGCTACACCTTC,CASSPRSEPHGYTF
once,-,TRBJ1-1,TRBV19,TGTGCCAGCGTAGACAGAATGAACACTGAAGCTTTCTTT,CASVDRMNTEAFF
-,-,TRBJ1-4,TRBV11-2,TGTGCCAGCAGCTTGGGACTTTTTGCAACTAATGAAAAACTGTTTTTT,CASSLGLFATNEKLFF
-,TRBD2,TRBJ2-1,TRBV9,TGTGCCAGCAGCAGTAGCGGGGGGGCCTCCTACAATGAGCAGTTCTTC,CASSSSGGASYNEQFF
-,TRBD1,TRBJ1-5,TRBV19,TGTGCCAGTAGGGTCACAGGGGGAACTCAGCCCCAGCATTTT,CASRVTGGTQPQHF
-,-,TRBJ2-6,TRBV7-8,TGTGCCAGCAGCTTAGTGGGGGCGAGTGGGGCCAACGTCCTGACTTTC,CASSLVGASGANVLTF
once,-,TRBJ2-6,TRBV11-2,TGTGCCAGCAGCTTATTGAAGGCTGGGGCCAACGTCCTGACTTTC,CASSLLKAGANVLTF
-,TRBD1,TRBJ1-6,TRBV7-2,TGTGCCAGCAGCCCGGACAGGACCAATTCACCCCTCCACTTT,CASSPDRTNSPLHF
-,-,TRBJ2-6,TRBV19,TGTGCCAGTAGTATGGGCGGGTGGGTGAGCTCTGGGGCCAACGTCCTGACTTTC,CASSMGGWVSSGANVLTF
-,TRBD2,TRBJ2-7,TRBV19,TGTGCCAGTAGGAATAGCGGGAGCTCCTACGAGCAGTACTTC,CASRNSGSSYEQYF
-,-,TRBJ2-5,TRBV5-6,TGTGCCAGCAGCTTGGCCCGGTGGGGAGAGACCCAGTACTTC,CASSLARWGETQYF
-,-,TRBJ1-2,TRBV19,TGTGCCACTCGCATCGATTATGGCTACACCTTC,CATRIDYGYTF
-,-,TRBJ1-2,TRBV7-3,TGTGCCAGCAGCGGCGGACAGAATGATGGCTACACCTTC,CASSGGQNDGYTF
-,-,TRBJ1-5,TRBV7-2,TGTGCCAGCAGCTCACAGGCGCTCAATCAGCCCCAGCATTTT,CASSSQALNQPQHF
-,-,TRBJ2-3,TRBV11-3,TGTGCCAGCAGCGGTACTACATACACAGATACGCAGTATTTT,CASSGTTYTDTQYF
-,-,TRBJ1-6,TRBV5-6,TGTGCCAGCAGCTTGACCAGGACGGTACTTAATTCACCCCTCCACTTT,CASSLTRTVLNSPLHF
-,-,TRBJ1-3,TRBV10-2,TGCGCCAGCAGTGAGTCGTATCGGGGCACTGGAAACACCATATATTTT,CASSESYRGTGNTIYF
-,-,TRBJ1-4,TRBV18,TGTGCCAGCTCCCTGGGGCCGGCTGCAACTAATGAAAAACTGTTTTTT,CASSLGPAATNEKLFF
-,TRBD1,TRBJ1-1,TRBV18,TGTGCCAGCTCACCGACGACAGGGGGGAGTAACACTGAAGCTTTCTTT,CASSPTTGGSNTEAFF
-,TRBD2,TRBJ2-7,TRBV29-1,TGCAGCGTTGGGGGAGGGTTATACGAGCAGTACTTC,CSVGGGLYEQYF
-,-,TRBJ1-2,TRBV10-3,TGTGCCATCAGTGAGTCCGCGCTGGGAAGGGAAAGCGGCTACACCTTC,CAISESALGRESGYTF
-,-,TRBJ2-5,TRBV30,TGTGCCTGGAAGGAGTACGAGACCCAGTACTTC,CAWKEYETQYF
few,TRBD1,TRBJ1-1,TRBV5-1,TGCGCCAGCAGATCAACAGGGGAGAACACTGAAGCTTTCTTT,CASRSTGENTEAFF
-,-,TRBJ2-7,TRBV5-1,TGCGCCAGCAGCTTGGTGGGGGCGCGAGAGCAGTACTTC,CASSLVGAREQYF
once,TRBD1,TRBJ2-2,TRBV7-9,TGTGCCAGCAGCTTGGGACAGGGGGTTACCGGGGAGCTGTTTTTT,CASSLGQGVTGELFF
-,-,TRBJ1-1,TRBV11-2,TGTGCCGGGATAGACCGGGCCCACACTGAAGCTTTCTTT,CAGIDRAHTEAFF
-,TRBD1,TRBJ2-1,TRBV2,TGTGCCAGCAGAGGACAGGGACCCAATGAGCAGTTCTTC,CASRGQGPNEQFF
-,-,TRBJ2-1,TRBV11-2,TGTGCCAGCAGCCCCACCGGGGGCTCCTACAATGAGCAGTTCTTC,CASSPTGGSYNEQFF
-,-,TRBJ2-7,TRBV28,TGTGCCAGCAGTTCGGCAGCAAGATACGAGCAGTACTTC,CASSSAARYEQYF
-,-,TRBJ1-2,TRBV28,TGTGCGACGGACGGATACTATGGCTACACCTTC,CATDGYYGYTF